A selection of T cell receptor beta chains follows, all from one sample in a study of cytomegalovirus exposure and HLA in healthy donors. Sequencing was performed with immunoSEQ multiplex PCR; in TCRdb, only in-frame clones are kept and a portion is missing. The table records about 140,000 clones, 75% to 90% of them present only once. Specimen: PBMCs. These receptors were obtained from a woman in her 30s in good health and CMV-seronegative. Each CDR3 is given with its conserved first and last residue. A D gene is named only where the DNA matches it firmly. The size of a clone is reported for some rows only, either as once, few or many, or as a class for expanded clones.

abundance: -
j_gene: TRBJ2-3
v_gene: TRBV10-2
d_gene: TRBD1
CDR3aa: CASSSGQAPDTQYF
CDR3nt: TGCGCCAGCAGCTCCGGACAGGCGCCAGATACGCAGTATTTT

abundance: -
j_gene: TRBJ2-7
v_gene: TRBV4-1
d_gene: -
CDR3aa: CASSPAIGEVVSYEQYF
CDR3nt: TGCGCCAGCAGCCCTGCGATTGGGGAGGTCGTCTCCTACGAGCAGTACTTC

abundance: -
j_gene: TRBJ1-4
v_gene: TRBV7-9
d_gene: TRBD1
CDR3aa: CASSYLGQGNEKLFF
CDR3nt: TGTGCCAGCAGCTACCTGGGACAGGGGAATGAAAAACTGTTTTTT

abundance: -
j_gene: TRBJ2-1
v_gene: TRBV27
d_gene: TRBD2
CDR3aa: CASSLSQSGRIYNEQFF
CDR3nt: TGTGCCAGCAGTTTATCTCAAAGCGGGAGAATCTACAATGAGCAGTTCTTC

abundance: -
j_gene: TRBJ2-1
v_gene: TRBV7-6
d_gene: TRBD2
CDR3aa: CASSLLAGNTYNEQFF
CDR3nt: TGTGCCAGCAGCTTACTAGCGGGGAACACCTACAATGAGCAGTTCTTC

abundance: -
j_gene: TRBJ2-1
v_gene: TRBV29-1
d_gene: -
CDR3aa: CSVDPSNEQFF
CDR3nt: TGCAGCGTTGACCCTAGCAATGAGCAGTTCTTC

abundance: -
j_gene: TRBJ2-7
v_gene: TRBV10-2
d_gene: TRBD2
CDR3aa: CASSEPSSGKSYEQYF
CDR3nt: TGCGCCAGCAGTGAGCCTTCTAGCGGGAAGTCCTACGAGCAGTACTTC

abundance: -
j_gene: TRBJ1-1
v_gene: TRBV4-1
d_gene: TRBD1
CDR3aa: CASTGTGRYTEAFF
CDR3nt: TGCGCCAGCACCGGGACAGGGAGGTATACTGAAGCTTTCTTT

abundance: few
j_gene: TRBJ1-1
v_gene: TRBV7-9
d_gene: -
CDR3aa: CASSFAGEAFF
CDR3nt: TGTGCCAGCAGCTTCGCGGGTGAAGCTTTCTTT

abundance: -
j_gene: TRBJ2-7
v_gene: TRBV5-1
d_gene: TRBD2
CDR3aa: CASSSAGGHDEQYF
CDR3nt: TGCGCCAGCAGCTCAGCGGGAGGGCATGACGAGCAGTACTTC

abundance: once
j_gene: TRBJ1-6
v_gene: TRBV28
d_gene: TRBD1
CDR3aa: CASSLLTGDNSPLHF
CDR3nt: TGTGCCAGCAGTTTATTGACAGGGGACAATTCACCCCTCCACTTT

abundance: -
j_gene: TRBJ2-3
v_gene: TRBV7-9
d_gene: -
CDR3aa: CASSPRQDTQYF
CDR3nt: TGTGCCAGCAGCCCTCGACAGGATACGCAGTATTTT

abundance: few
j_gene: TRBJ1-1
v_gene: TRBV6-1
d_gene: -
CDR3aa: CASGVDSPFF
CDR3nt: TGTGCCAGCGGGGTGGACAGTCCTTTCTTT

abundance: -
j_gene: TRBJ2-2
v_gene: TRBV7-9
d_gene: -
CDR3aa: CASSFIKGTGELFF
CDR3nt: TGTGCCAGCAGCTTCATCAAGGGGACCGGGGAGCTGTTTTTT

abundance: -
j_gene: TRBJ2-7
v_gene: TRBV19
d_gene: -
CDR3aa: CASKKDTLTYEQYF
CDR3nt: TGTGCCAGCAAAAAGGACACCCTTACCTACGAGCAGTACTTC

abundance: -
j_gene: TRBJ2-5
v_gene: TRBV10-3
d_gene: -
CDR3aa: CAIWAGPQETQYF
CDR3nt: TGTGCCATCTGGGCAGGGCCCCAAGAGACCCAGTACTTC

abundance: -
j_gene: TRBJ1-2
v_gene: TRBV5-1
d_gene: TRBD1
CDR3aa: CASSLTGTGGLNYGYTF
CDR3nt: TGCGCCAGCAGCTTGACGGGGACAGGGGGCCTCAACTATGGCTACACCTTC

abundance: -
j_gene: TRBJ2-1
v_gene: TRBV19
d_gene: TRBD2
CDR3aa: CASSMDSGSSYNEQFF
CDR3nt: TGTGCCAGTAGTATGGATAGCGGGTCCTCCTACAATGAGCAGTTCTTC

abundance: -
j_gene: TRBJ1-1
v_gene: TRBV2
d_gene: TRBD1
CDR3aa: CASSGQGNTEAFF
CDR3nt: TGTGCCAGCAGTGGACAGGGAAACACTGAAGCTTTCTTT

abundance: -
j_gene: TRBJ1-3
v_gene: TRBV2
d_gene: -
CDR3aa: CASSAGTLSGNTIYF
CDR3nt: TGTGCCAGTAGTGCTGGGACACTCTCGGGAAACACCATATATTTT

abundance: -
j_gene: TRBJ2-5
v_gene: TRBV5-1
d_gene: TRBD1
CDR3aa: CASSLEGAFQETQYF
CDR3nt: TGCGCCAGCAGCTTGGAGGGGGCGTTCCAAGAGACCCAGTACTTC

abundance: -
j_gene: TRBJ2-5
v_gene: TRBV11-2
d_gene: -
CDR3aa: CASRSSRETQYF
CDR3nt: TGTGCCAGCAGAAGCTCACGAGAGACCCAGTACTTC

abundance: -
j_gene: TRBJ2-1
v_gene: TRBV11-3
d_gene: -
CDR3aa: CASSFGGSSYNEQFF
CDR3nt: TGTGCCAGCAGCTTTGGTGGGAGCTCCTACAATGAGCAGTTCTTC

abundance: once
j_gene: TRBJ2-7
v_gene: TRBV5-4
d_gene: TRBD2
CDR3aa: CASSSAGGYEQYF
CDR3nt: TGTGCCAGCAGCTCCGCGGGGGGCTACGAGCAGTACTTC

abundance: -
j_gene: TRBJ2-1
v_gene: TRBV10-2
d_gene: TRBD2
CDR3aa: CASSGLTSGYNEQFF
CDR3nt: TGCGCCAGCAGCGGTTTGACTAGCGGGTACAATGAGCAGTTCTTC

abundance: few
j_gene: TRBJ1-5
v_gene: TRBV6-1
d_gene: TRBD1
CDR3aa: CASSVRDRVQPQHF
CDR3nt: TGTGCCAGCAGTGTCCGGGACAGGGTTCAGCCCCAGCATTTT